The sample holds many counts of the clone carrying this T cell receptor beta chain. In germline, CDR1 is LGHDT, CDR2 YNNKEL (reference sequence). Trimming removed 7 bases from V and 11 bases from J; junction bases left unmatched: 13. The length of the CDR3 is 13 residues. This record belongs to a study of early T cells in non-severe SARS-CoV-2 infection. Study-level information: Alpha and beta chains were unpaired, from unsorted whole-blood bulk RNA.

Molecules of cDNA were individually given unique molecular identifiers that were attached to them. MiXCR, run by TCRdb on the 5' RACE reads, gives a single entry per CDR3 protein. This sample has tens of thousands of distinct CDR3 sequences, with around 3.5% found just once. The origin of this receptor is an adult who was a healthcare worker with PCR-confirmed SARS-CoV-2 infection or an uninfected control (not recorded which). Sequenced: whole blood. The V call is TRBV3-1, the J call TRBJ1-1; 7 nucleotides align to TRBD1. The CDR3 is CASTATGMREAFF. CDR3 DNA sequence: TGTGCCAGCACCGCGACAGGGATGCGCGAGGCTTTCTTT.